Sequencing of this T cell receptor beta chain was carried out in a study of T cells in Graves' hyperthyroidism and ophthalmopathy. RNA transcripts gave rise to amplified TCR beta CDR3 regions. HTBI primers were the set used in a first-round RT-PCR of the TCR CDR3. TCRdb itself ran the multiplex PCR reads through MiXCR, one entry per CDR3 protein. Among over 500,000 distinct CDR3 sequences listed, about 45% were seen once. This clonotype showed up many times. Material for sequencing was peripheral blood or thyroid tissue (not recorded which). The clonotype originates from an adult woman with Graves' disease, either hyperthyroidism or ophthalmopathy (not recorded which).

CDR3 amino acids: CASSSTGAVGYTF. In nucleotides, the CDR3 is TGTGCCAGCAGTAGTACAGGGGCGGTTGGCTACACCTTC. The V call is TRBV12-3 or TRBV12-4, the J call TRBJ1-2; 7 positions agree with TRBD1. The CDR3 totals 13 residues. V dropped 5 bases and J dropped 7; count of bases not matched to a gene: 7.